This T cell receptor (beta chain) originates from a study of T-cell memory formation after mild COVID-19. TCRdb used MiXCR to reprocess the 5' RACE reads, holding one entry per CDR3 protein. Among about 500,000 distinct CDR3 sequences listed, around 21% were seen once. V shed 7 bases and J 4 bases; nucleotides not matched to a gene: 16. The CDR3 is made up of 17 amino acids. Germline lookup yields CDR1 SGHVS and CDR2 FQNEAQ. The sample comprised PBMCs or a T cell subset sorted from them (not recorded which). The TCR comes from an adult woman who had mild COVID-19 (a few samples of this study predate the infection). Cell type and time point are not known. This chain uses TRBV7-8 with TRBJ1-5; the match to TRBD1 covers 7 bases. In nucleotides, the CDR3 is TGTGCCAGCACCGTGGAAATGTGGAGGGGGCCGAATCAGCCCCAGCATTTT. Protein sequence: CASTVEMWRGPNQPQHF.